Reported below is one T cell receptor (beta chain). The CDR3 is made up of 17 amino acids. Looked up from germline, CDR1 is WNHNN and CDR2 is SYGVQD (reference sequence). Trimming pared 3 bases from V and 8 bases from J, leaving 25 bases between. The data stem from a study of T cell changes during pregnancy in multiple sclerosis. The protocol was immunoSEQ multiplex PCR, while the TCRdb copy is restricted to in-frame clones and leaves out a portion. The sample has about 68,000 clones; approximately 90% are singletons. The chain recombines TRBV10-1 with TRBJ1-2; a possible D gene is TRBD1 (5 bases). Sequencing was performed on peripheral blood, taken in the second trimester of pregnancy. The clonotype comes from a female donor in good health, enrolled as a control in a pregnancy study. The CDR3 reads CASSDRPGEQDLMGYTF. The CDR3 DNA reads TGCGCCAGCAGTGATCGGCCGGGGGAGCAGGATTTGATGGGCTACACCTTC.